The text below deals with one T cell receptor (beta chain). Its antigen remains unidentified. This sample is part of a study of T cell responses to AZD1222 COVID-19 vaccine. Study-wide results and limits: The number of AZD1222 recipients seropositive at baseline was only six. The CD4 TCRs associated with vaccination extended across spike and predominated at 160-218 and 743-854. Clonal diversity was possibly underestimated, and white British individuals and females predominated among donors. Per reports, nearly half of all spike-specific TCRs target regions that are unmutated in variants.

Clones were read by immunoSEQ multiplex PCR, and TCRdb kept only the in-frame ones, dropping some. The sample holds some 170,000 clones; roughly nine tenths are singletons and the top ten take around 3%. The ends were cut back, 0 bases at V and 5 bases at J, with 4 bases in the middle. The CDR3 is 12 residues long. The V gene is TRBV12-3 or TRBV12-4, the J gene TRBJ1-1; D is uncertain. The specimen was peripheral blood, collected on day 0 of AZD1222 vaccination. The receptor's source is an adult in good health. The CDR3 region is CASSLAGTEAFF. CDR3 sequence (DNA): TGTGCCAGCAGTTTAGCTGGGACTGAAGCTTTCTTT.